The 18 T cell receptor beta chains presented below share a single source sample, sequenced in a study of blood T cell repertoires in COVID-19. Method: immunoSEQ multiplex PCR; TCRdb's copy keeps in-frame clones and lacks some. The profile shows under 200,000 clones, roughly four fifths of them singletons. The sequenced sample consisted of PBMCs or T cells enriched from blood (not recorded which). All receptors come from a man aged 50-59 years who had recovered from COVID-19.

The chain combines TRBV20-1 with TRBJ2-1; D is undetermined. With 6 bases removed from V and 2 bases from J, the gap between germline ends came to 5 bases. The CDR3 runs 11 residues. CDR1 DFQATT and CDR2 SNEGSKA come from the germline V gene (reference sequence). The CDR3 region is CSASPYNEQFF. The CDR3 bases are TGCAGTGCGAGCCCCTACAATGAGCAGTTCTTC.

The table lists this clone with a few counts. This chain uses TRBV24-1 with TRBJ1-2; D is perhaps TRBD1 (6 bases). The CDR3 totals 15 residues. Looked up from germline, CDR1 is KGHDR and CDR2 is SFDVKD. Trimming removed 3 bases at V and 5 bases at J, with 15 bases between. The CDR3 spells CATSDHTGLAYGYTF. The CDR3 DNA is TGTGCCACCAGTGATCATACAGGGCTGGCTTATGGCTACACCTTC.

The chain combines TRBV14 with TRBJ2-7; D may be TRBD2 (6 bases). V lost 1 base, J lost 9 bases, and 19 bases lay in between. Germline-derived CDR1 and CDR2 are SGHDN and FVKESK. The CDR3 runs 15 residues. The CDR3 loop is CASSQAGSGVSGQYF. For the CDR3, the DNA is TGTGCCAGCAGCCAAGCCGGGAGTGGCGTATCGGGGCAGTACTTC.

The chain combines TRBV3-1 (or the pseudogene TRBV3-2) with TRBJ1-1; D gene ambiguous. Trimming left V 0 bases short and J 1 base short, with 6 bases between. The CDR3 sequence is 14 residues long. Germline V gene sequence: CDR1 LGHDT, CDR2 YNNKEL (reference sequence). The DNA of the CDR3 is TGTGCCAGCAGCCAAGATTTTCGGAACACTGAAGCTTTCTTT. It yields the protein CASSQDFRNTEAFF.

The chain links TRBV7-3 to TRBJ1-5, with no clear D. This CDR3 has 13 residues. Germline V gene lookup returns CDR1 SGHTA and CDR2 FQGTGA. The V end lost 1 base, the J end lost 6 bases, and 7 bases lay between the germline ends. CDR3 DNA sequence: TGTGCCAGCAGCTTAAGCCCGGGTCAGCCCCAGCATTTT. As protein: CASSLSPGQPQHF.

The chain carries TRBV5-1 and TRBJ2-1, with a possible D match to TRBD2 (6 bases). The CDR3 spans 16 residues. Germline V gene sequence: CDR1 SGHRS, CDR2 YFSETQ. V was cut by 2 bases and J by 0 bases, with 12 bases left in between. The CDR3 loop reads CASSFGAGSSYNEQFF. CDR3 DNA sequence: TGCGCCAGCAGCTTTGGTGCGGGAAGCTCCTACAATGAGCAGTTCTTC.

This chain links TRBV6-2 or TRBV6-3 with TRBJ2-2; D uncertain. This CDR3 contains 14 residues. Deletions cut 6 bases from V and 4 bases from J, with 12 bases between. The germline V gene has CDR1 MNHEY and CDR2 SVGEGT. The chain's CDR3 is CASSVTEFTGELFF. CDR3 nucleotide sequence: TGTGCCAGCAGCGTTACAGAATTCACCGGGGAGCTGTTTTTT.

The chain is built from TRBV4-1 and TRBJ2-5, with D perhaps TRBD1 (6 bases). The CDR3 sequence is 15 residues long. Germline lookup yields CDR1 MGHRA and CDR2 YSYEKL. V was cut by 1 base and J by 2 bases, with 11 bases left in between. CDR3 loop: CASSQGRGQQETQYF. The CDR3 DNA sequence: TGCGCCAGCAGCCAAGGGAGAGGACAGCAAGAGACCCAGTACTTC.

This clone was seen a single time. This chain links TRBV29-1 with TRBJ1-2, with D maybe TRBD1 (5 bases). Trimming removed 3 bases from V and 8 bases from J, with 7 bases in between. This CDR3 is 10 amino acids long. From germline, CDR1 is SQVTM and CDR2 ANQGSEA. The CDR3 loop is CSVDTGGYTF. Written as DNA, the CDR3 is TGCAGCGTTGATACAGGCGGCTACACCTTC.

The V call is TRBV5-1, the J call TRBJ2-7, with D tentatively TRBD1 (6 bases). This CDR3 contains 14 residues. The germline V and J ends were trimmed by 3 bases and 2 bases, with 12 bases remaining between them. Germline CDR1 and CDR2: SGHRS and YFSETQ. The DNA for the CDR3 is TGCGCCAGCAGCTCTACCAGGGGCGCCTACGAGCAGTACTTC. This sequence encodes CASSSTRGAYEQYF.

This chain joins TRBV5-6 and TRBJ2-3; D not certain. The CDR3 totals 13 residues. V lost 4 bases and J lost 6, with 12 bases in between. Germline CDR1 SGHDT, CDR2 YYEEEE. CDR3 in amino acids: CASSPRLDDTQYF. CDR3 coding DNA: TGTGCCAGCAGCCCGCGACTTGATGATACGCAGTATTTT.

The V and J genes are TRBV5-8 and TRBJ1-6; TRBD1 matches 7 bases. V shed 4 bases and J 8 bases; nucleotides not matched to a gene: 3. Germline CDR1 reads SGHTS; CDR2 reads YDEGEE. The CDR3 runs 13 residues. The CDR3 region is CASSRDRDSPLHF. The DNA of the CDR3 is TGTGCCAGCAGCCGGGACAGAGATTCACCCCTCCACTTT.

About this clone: The DNA is omitted, as the CDR3 cannot be located on it reliably, and the CDR3 follows TCRdb's listing. The chain has TRBV6-2 or TRBV6-3 and TRBJ2-7; the D call of TRBD2 is as the table states it, not checked on the DNA. Per germline, CDR1 MNHEY and CDR2 SVGEGT. The CDR3 has 14 residues if both end residues are counted. The CDR3 spells CASSYFGPRDEQYF.

The genes are TRBV7-3 and TRBJ2-3; 11 bases are a match to TRBD2. CDR1 SGHTA and CDR2 FQGTGA come from the germline V gene. The CDR3 runs to 15 residues. Unmatched junction bases numbered 5, after V lost 4 bases and J lost 5 bases. Here the CDR3 reads CASSSSSGGIDTQYF. The DNA of the CDR3 is TGTGCCAGCAGCTCCTCTAGCGGGGGGATAGATACGCAGTATTTT. Together with reference TRBV7-3 and TRBJ2-3, the CDR3 gives the full variable domain: GAGVSQTPSNKVTEKGKYVELRCDPISGHTALYWYRQSLGQGPEFLIYFQGTGAADDSGLPNDRFFAVRPEGSVSTLKIQRTERGDSAVYLCASSSSSGGIDTQYFGPGTRLTVL.

CDR3 sequence: CASSQERQGGEKLFF. The CDR3, as DNA: TGCGCCAGCAGCCAAGAACGGCAGGGCGGAGAAAAACTGTTTTTT. J is TRBJ1-4 and V is TRBV4-1; D is possibly TRBD1 (5 bases). From germline, CDR1 is MGHRA and CDR2 YSYEKL. The V and J ends lost 0 bases and 8 bases respectively, with 13 bases between them. The CDR3 runs 15 residues.

The chain is built from TRBV28 and TRBJ2-7; perhaps TRBD2 as D (5 bases). CDR3 length: 13 residues. Germline lookup yields CDR1 MDHEN and CDR2 SYDVKM. V lost 3 bases to trimming and J lost 4 bases, with 10 bases between them. CDR3 region: CASSLDLPYEQYF. The DNA of the CDR3 is TGTGCCAGCAGTTTGGACTTACCTTACGAGCAGTACTTC. Combining the CDR3 with reference TRBV28 and TRBJ2-7 gives the whole variable domain DVKVTQSSRYLVKRTGEKVFLECVQDMDHENMFWYRQDPGLGLRLIYFSYDVKMKEKGDIPEGYSVSREKKERFSLILESASTNQTSMYLCASSLDLPYEQYFGPGTRLTVT.

The genes are TRBV19 and TRBJ2-3; D not resolved. CDR3 length equals 14 residues. The V gene lost 6 bases and the J gene lost 0 bases, with 10 bases spanning the gap. Germline lookup yields CDR1 LNHDA and CDR2 SQIVND (reference sequence). The CDR3 protein is CASREITSTDTQYF. The CDR3 DNA sequence: TGTGCCAGTAGGGAGATAACCAGCACAGATACGCAGTATTTT.

The chain links TRBV6-5 to TRBJ1-6; 10 nucleotides match TRBD1. V lost 10 bases to trimming and J lost 9 bases; unmatched junction nucleotides: 6. Germline lookup yields CDR1 MNHEY and CDR2 SVGAGI. CDR3 length equals 13 residues. CDR3 sequence reads: CAIRTGGSSPLHF. The CDR3 DNA is TGTGCCATCCGGACAGGGGGGAGTTCACCCCTCCACTTT.